Below, 3 T cell receptor beta chains from the same sample are listed, as sequenced in a study of long-term antiretroviral therapy in people with HIV. At the survey level, the v3.0 immunoSEQ assay was run. The data were produced by immunoSEQ multiplex PCR, yet TCRdb's version contains in-frame clones alone and is incomplete. The data show approximately 16,000 clones, about 84% seen once. The sequencing here drew on unsorted PBMCs, taken about 1.3 years before starting antiretroviral therapy. The receptors originated from a man aged 30 to 39 with HIV.

The V and J genes are TRBV19 and TRBJ2-7; D is ambiguous. Germline CDR1 is LNHDA and CDR2 is SQIVND (reference sequence). V was trimmed by 9 bases and J by 4 bases, leaving 22 bases between them. The CDR3 is made up of 15 amino acids. The CDR3, as DNA: TGTGCCAGCAGCGACACGGGCAGGACCACATACGAGCAGTACTTC. Translating gives CASSDTGRTTYEQYF.

The chain employs TRBV2 and TRBJ1-1; D is ambiguous. There are 14 residues in the CDR3. Per germline, CDR1 SNHLY and CDR2 FYNNEI. V lost 6 bases to trimming and J lost 2 bases, with 13 bases between them. CDR3 amino acids: CASRLVSLNTEAFF. The CDR3 DNA follows: TGTGCCAGCAGATTGGTCAGCCTTAACACTGAAGCTTTCTTT.

By frequency in the sample, this clone is medium-sized. The DNA for the CDR3 is TGTGCCAGCAGCTTATATGCTTACTCCTACGAGCAGTACTTC. It translates to CASSLYAYSYEQYF. The V call is TRBV7-9, the J call TRBJ2-7; D unresolved. The germline V gene has CDR1 SEHNR and CDR2 FQNEAQ (reference sequence). The CDR3 consists of 14 residues. Trimming shortened V by 2 bases and J by 0 bases, and 8 bases separated the two germline ends.